Below are 26 T cell receptor beta chains sequenced from a single sample in a study of blood T cells in healthy people across ages. Next came a second PCR, run for 7 to 11 cycles, which used a sample-barcoded 5' primer along with a J-beta primer mix. One entry per CDR3 protein results from TCRdb running MiXCR on the 5' RACE reads. This table holds 2 million or so distinct CDR3 sequences, about 50% found once. The source material was blood. The receptors stem from a middle-aged woman in good health.

This sequence joins TRBV15 and TRBJ1-1; D gene ambiguous. The CDR3 contains 12 residues. In germline, CDR1 is LNHNV, CDR2 YYDKDF (reference sequence). Trimming took off 3 bases at V and 4 bases at J, with 6 bases between the two ends. The CDR3 coding sequence is TGTGCCACCAGCAGGCACAGCACTGAAGCTTTCTTT. Translation gives CATSRHSTEAFF.

The chain is built from TRBV28 and TRBJ2-1; 7 bases are shared with TRBD2. This CDR3 comprises 17 residues. V was pared by 4 bases and J by 4 bases, with 13 bases of the junction left unmatched. Germline CDR1 reads MDHEN; CDR2 reads SYDVKM. CDR3 sequence (DNA): TGTGCCAGCAGTTCCACCTCATCTGGCGGGGGTTACAATGAGCAGTTCTTC. Its translation: CASSSTSSGGGYNEQFF.

V usage is TRBV4-2 and J usage is TRBJ1-6; TRBD1 matches at 11 bases. The CDR3 is made up of 17 amino acids. Germline V gene sequence: CDR1 LGHNA, CDR2 YNFKEQ. The ends lost 5 bases at V and 11 bases at J; junction bases unmatched: 14. The CDR3: CASSSGQGAFVPAPLHF. The CDR3 DNA is TGTGCCAGCAGCTCTGGACAGGGGGCATTTGTCCCGGCACCCCTCCACTTT.

In the case of this clonotype: One junction end does not reproduce the germline sequence, and a read error may be involved. The chain uses TRBV6-6 and TRBJ2-5; 8 bases agree with TRBD2. The CDR3 loop spans 17 amino acids. CDR1 is MNHNY and CDR2 is SVGAGI in the germline V gene (reference sequence). The CDR3 DNA is TGTGCCGGCAGACACCGGGGGGGGGCGGGGAAAGAAGAGACCCAGTACTTC. This translates into CAGRHRGGAGKEETQYF.

This clonotype was seen only once. The V and J genes are TRBV20-1 and TRBJ1-1; weak D call: TRBD1 (5 bases). The CDR3 totals 12 residues. CDR1 DFQATT and CDR2 SNEGSKA come from the germline V gene (reference sequence). CDR3 bases: TGCAGGGGCGTCGGCAGGGAGACTGAAGCTTTCTTT. Translating it yields CRGVGRETEAFF.

This clonotype was recorded a few times. The CDR3 sequence: CASSLSMGRAEYEQYF. CDR3 bases: TGTGCCAGCAGCTTAAGTATGGGCCGAGCGGAGTACGAGCAGTACTTC. The rearrangement uses TRBV7-9 and TRBJ2-7; D is perhaps TRBD2 (5 bases). Trimming removed 2 bases from V and 4 bases from J, with 18 bases in between. This CDR3 is 16 amino acids long. Germline assignment: CDR1 SEHNR and CDR2 FQNEAQ (reference sequence).

This clonotype was detected a few times. V usage is TRBV7-9 and J usage is TRBJ2-1; TRBD2 matches at 9 bases. In germline, CDR1 is SEHNR, CDR2 FQNEAQ (reference sequence). The V segment lost 5 bases and the J segment 7 bases; nucleotides outside the gene matches: 6. This CDR3 comprises 14 residues. In nucleotides, the CDR3 is TGTGCCAGCAGCCAAAGCGGGGGGTGGAATGAGCAGTTCTTC. Amino acid sequence: CASSQSGGWNEQFF.

This chain joins TRBV28 and TRBJ2-5, with 10 bases aligning to TRBD1. The DNA end is a closer match to TRBJ2-7, so the J assignment may be wrong. This CDR3 region has 12 residues. Germline loops: CDR1 MDHEN, CDR2 SYDVKM. The CDR3 region is CASSWDRGEQYF. CDR3 nucleotides: TGTGCCAGCAGTTGGGACAGGGGCGAGCAGTACTTC.

The chain couples TRBV29-1 to TRBJ1-1, with D hard to call. The CDR3 has 10 amino acids. Germline CDR1 is SQVTM and CDR2 is ANQGSEA. The V and J ends lost 2 bases and 8 bases respectively, with 6 bases between them. The CDR3 here is CSVESLEAFF. CDR3 bases: TGCAGCGTTGAAAGCCTCGAAGCTTTCTTT.

V usage is TRBV4-3 and J usage is TRBJ2-3, with D perhaps assigned TRBD1 or TRBD2 (6 bases each). Trimming stripped 0 bases from V and 4 bases from J, with 14 bases between. The germline gives CDR1 LGHNA, CDR2 YSLEER. The CDR3 extends over 16 amino acids. CDR3: CASSQDLAGEADTQYF. In DNA form, the CDR3 reads TGCGCCAGCAGCCAAGATCTCGCAGGGGAGGCAGATACGCAGTATTTT.

This clonotype appeared once. CDR3 DNA: TGCAGTGCTAGAGCCGATGGAGCCCAGTACTTC. Translated: CSARADGAQYF. The chain couples TRBV20-1 to TRBJ2-5, with D hard to call. Germline CDR1 and CDR2: DFQATT and SNEGSKA (reference sequence). The CDR3 totals 11 residues. V was cut by 1 base and J by 9 bases, with 9 bases left in between.

The gene calls are TRBV10-2 and TRBJ1-2; D gene ambiguous. The CDR3 is made up of 14 amino acids. Germline V gene data show CDR1 as WSHSY and CDR2 as SAAADI. V was trimmed by 3 bases and J by 8 bases, leaving 16 bases between them. CDR3 in amino acids: CASSDPAAGGGYTF. Here the CDR3 DNA reads TGCGCCAGCAGTGACCCAGCCGCCGGTGGCGGCTACACCTTC.

The sample holds a few counts of this clonotype. V gene TRBV5-1 combines with J gene TRBJ2-3; no firm D call. This CDR3 is 13 amino acids long. Trimming shortened V by 7 bases and J by 2 bases, and 11 bases separated the two germline ends. The germline gives CDR1 SGHRS, CDR2 YFSETQ. For the CDR3, the DNA is TGCGCCAGCGGCGGTCACAACACAGATACGCAGTATTTT. As protein: CASGGHNTDTQYF.

J is TRBJ2-3 and V is TRBV6-1; no clear D. Trimming shortened V by 6 bases and J by 3 bases, and 25 bases separated the two germline ends. The germline V gene encodes CDR1 MNHNS and CDR2 SASEGT. CDR3 length equals 18 residues. In DNA, the CDR3 is TGTGCCAGCAGAATGGCAGACCTACCATCCGAGATGACAGATACGCAGTATTTT. Its translation is CASRMADLPSEMTDTQYF.

This clonotype was detected a few times. The chain is built from TRBV9 and TRBJ2-1; D possibly matches TRBD1 or TRBD2 (5 bases each). Trimming left V 2 bases short and J 2 bases short, with 11 bases between. The V gene's germline CDR1 is SGDLS and CDR2 YYNGEE. The CDR3 runs to 15 residues. CDR3 residues: CASSVDGTTYNEQFF. The CDR3 nucleotides are TGTGCCAGCAGCGTGGACGGGACCACCTACAATGAGCAGTTCTTC.

The chain's CDR3 is CSGLAGVGETRYF. Here the CDR3 DNA reads TGCAGTGGCCTAGCGGGGGTTGGGGAGACCCGGTACTTC. The chain links TRBV20-1 to TRBJ2-7; 10 bases are a match to TRBD2. The trim removed 7 bases at V and 12 bases at J, leaving 15 bases unmatched. This CDR3 region has 13 residues. The germline gives CDR1 DFQATT, CDR2 SNEGSKA (reference sequence).

This clonotype occurred a few times. The chain employs TRBV4-1 and TRBJ2-5; D gene ambiguous. Germline-derived CDR1 and CDR2 are MGHRA and YSYEKL. Trimming shortened V by 0 bases and J by 5 bases, and 10 bases separated the two germline ends. The CDR3 totals 14 residues. The CDR3, as DNA: TGCGCCAGCAGCCAAGATATAGGGTGGGAGACCCAGTACTTC. Translated: CASSQDIGWETQYF.

The chain uses TRBV6-5 and TRBJ2-1, with D possibly matching TRBD1 (5 bases). V gave up 0 bases and J gave up 0 bases, with 12 bases separating them. The CDR3 covers 17 residues. Germline CDR1 and CDR2: MNHEY and SVGAGI. Written as DNA, the CDR3 is TGTGCCAGCAGTTACTCGAGTACAGGAAGCTCCTACAATGAGCAGTTCTTC. Residues: CASSYSSTGSSYNEQFF.

As regards this clonotype: The junction differs from germline at one of its ends, possibly a read error. The V and J genes are TRBV7-7 and TRBJ2-5, with 10 bases lining up with TRBD1. Germline V gene sequence: CDR1 SSHAT, CDR2 FNYEAQ (reference sequence). CDR3 length equals 16 residues. The CDR3 DNA sequence: TGTGCTAGCAGCTTAGGGACAGGGGAACTCCAAGAGACCCAGTACTTC. This sequence encodes CASSLGTGELQETQYF.

The chain couples TRBV6-2 or TRBV6-3 to TRBJ2-1; D unclear. CDR1 is MNHEY, CDR2 SVGEGT, per germline. V lost 0 bases and J lost 3, with 6 bases in between. The CDR3 length is 14 residues. The CDR3 nucleotides are TGTGCCAGCAGTTACTCGCACTACTACAATGAGCAGTTCTTC. Its translation: CASSYSHYYNEQFF.

A word on this clonotype: Just one base apart from a much larger clone, this may be a read error. The V call is TRBV7-8, the J call TRBJ2-3, with TRBD1 identical over 8 bases. Per the germline V gene, CDR1 is SGHVS and CDR2 is FQNEAQ. V was pared by 5 bases and J by 1 base, with 2 bases of the junction left unmatched. The CDR3 covers 14 residues. The CDR3 reads CASSKTGGTDTQYF. The CDR3 DNA reads as TGTGCCAGCAGCAAGACAGGGGGCACAGATACGCAGTATTTT.

The chain couples TRBV15 to TRBJ2-5; 8 bases are shared with TRBD1. Germline V gene sequence: CDR1 LNHNV, CDR2 YYDKDF (reference sequence). The CDR3 runs 14 residues. V dropped 0 bases and J dropped 5; count of bases not matched to a gene: 2. The CDR3 spells CATSRDPGGETQYF. In DNA form, the CDR3 reads TGTGCCACCAGCAGAGATCCAGGGGGCGAGACCCAGTACTTC.

This clonotype has only a few counts. The rearrangement uses TRBV7-2 and TRBJ2-7; 7 bases line up with TRBD1. Unmatched junction bases numbered 7, after V lost 2 bases and J lost 3 bases. From germline, CDR1 is SGHTA and CDR2 FQGNSA. This CDR3 spans 15 amino acids. The CDR3 is CASSLLSGGNYEQYF. The CDR3 region has the DNA TGTGCCAGCAGCTTATTGTCAGGGGGAAACTACGAGCAGTACTTC.

The chain couples TRBV5-1 to TRBJ2-7; D perhaps matches TRBD1 (6 bases). V was clipped by 2 bases and J by 4 bases, with 10 bases between them. Germline V gene lookup returns CDR1 SGHRS and CDR2 YFSETQ. CDR3 length: 13 amino acids. CDR3 region: CASSFPGQYEQYF. CDR3 in DNA: TGCGCCAGCAGCTTCCCTGGACAGTACGAGCAGTACTTC. Using reference TRBV5-1 and TRBJ2-7 for the parts outside the CDR3, the full variable domain is KAGVTQTPRYLIKTRGQQVTLSCSPISGHRSVSWYQQTPGQGLQFLFEYFSETQRNKGNFPGRFSGRQFSNSRSEMNVSTLELGDSALYLCASSFPGQYEQYFGPGTRLTVT.

The chain is built from TRBV2 and TRBJ2-1, with D possibly called TRBD1 or TRBD2 (5 bases each). The CDR3 loop spans 14 amino acids. V was shortened by 6 bases and J by 7 bases, with 16 bases between the two germline ends. CDR1 is SNHLY and CDR2 is FYNNEI in the germline V gene. CDR3 coding DNA: TGTGCCAGCAGCCCCACGGGACGGAGTAATGAGCAGTTCTTC. Translated, it gives CASSPTGRSNEQFF.

The table lists this clonotype with a few counts. V and J are TRBV7-2 and TRBJ2-3; tentative D call: TRBD2 (5 bases). The V gene's germline CDR1 is SGHTA and CDR2 FQGNSA. The length of the CDR3 is 14 residues. The ends were cut back, 5 bases at V and 5 bases at J, with 14 bases in the middle. This chain's CDR3 is CASSPSHSQDTQYF. CDR3 nucleotide sequence: TGTGCCAGCAGCCCTAGCCACAGTCAAGATACGCAGTATTTT.